This is a list of T cell receptor beta chains from one sample in a study of CD8 T cells in Susac syndrome. TCRdb called the immunoSEQ multiplex PCR reads again in MiXCR, with one record for every CDR3 protein. The table lists tens of thousands of distinct CDR3 sequences, 85% to 95% of them singletons. Specimen: CD8+ T cells from PBMCs. Receptor source: a human donor with multiple sclerosis. Both conserved end residues are part of each CDR3. A D gene is named only where the DNA matches it firmly. Some rows mark clone size as missing; the rest say once, few, many or name a class of expanded clone.

clone_size,j_call,v_call,d_call,cdr3_nt,cdr3_aa
few,TRBJ2-7,TRBV12-3/TRBV12-4,-,TGTGCCAGCTCGCCCGGAAGTACCTACGAGCAGTACTTC,CASSPGSTYEQYF
-,TRBJ1-2,TRBV6-1,-,TGTGCCAGCAGCTCAGGGACGGCTTACTATGGCTACACCTTC,CASSSGTAYYGYTF
-,TRBJ1-3,TRBV3-1,-,TGTGCCAGCAGCCAAGTTTCCGAGGGATCTGGAAACACCATATATTTT,CASSQVSEGSGNTIYF
-,TRBJ2-1,TRBV7-9,-,TGTGCCAGCAACGGGGGTCTTAATGAGCAGTTCTTC,CASNGGLNEQFF
-,TRBJ1-1,TRBV10-3,-,TGTGCCATCAGTGATGGGCGGGAGGGCACTGAAGCTTTCTTT,CAISDGREGTEAFF
-,TRBJ1-1,TRBV20-1,-,TGCAGTGCTAGGGCCAGGCGTCGCAACACTGAAGCTTTCTTT,CSARARRRNTEAFF
-,TRBJ2-2,TRBV12-3/TRBV12-4,-,TGTGCCAGCAGTTTATGGCAGGGGAACACCGGGGAGCTGTTTTTT,CASSLWQGNTGELFF
-,TRBJ1-1,TRBV7-8,-,TGTGCCAGCACGTTTGCTCATTCGGGGGAAGCTTTCTTT,CASTFAHSGEAFF
few,TRBJ2-3,TRBV12-3/TRBV12-4,-,TGTGCCAGCAGCCCACCCTCGGGGGCGAATACGCAGTATTTT,CASSPPSGANTQYF
-,TRBJ1-1,TRBV12-5,-,TGTGCTAGTGGTTCCCCCCTGTTTGACTTT,CASGSPLFDF
-,TRBJ2-7,TRBV4-1,-,TGCGCCAGCAGCCAGGAAATACTCTACGAGCAGTACTTC,CASSQEILYEQYF
-,TRBJ2-2,TRBV27,TRBD1,TGTGCCAGCAGTTCGGACAGGGCGGTCACCGGGGAGCTGTTTTTT,CASSSDRAVTGELFF